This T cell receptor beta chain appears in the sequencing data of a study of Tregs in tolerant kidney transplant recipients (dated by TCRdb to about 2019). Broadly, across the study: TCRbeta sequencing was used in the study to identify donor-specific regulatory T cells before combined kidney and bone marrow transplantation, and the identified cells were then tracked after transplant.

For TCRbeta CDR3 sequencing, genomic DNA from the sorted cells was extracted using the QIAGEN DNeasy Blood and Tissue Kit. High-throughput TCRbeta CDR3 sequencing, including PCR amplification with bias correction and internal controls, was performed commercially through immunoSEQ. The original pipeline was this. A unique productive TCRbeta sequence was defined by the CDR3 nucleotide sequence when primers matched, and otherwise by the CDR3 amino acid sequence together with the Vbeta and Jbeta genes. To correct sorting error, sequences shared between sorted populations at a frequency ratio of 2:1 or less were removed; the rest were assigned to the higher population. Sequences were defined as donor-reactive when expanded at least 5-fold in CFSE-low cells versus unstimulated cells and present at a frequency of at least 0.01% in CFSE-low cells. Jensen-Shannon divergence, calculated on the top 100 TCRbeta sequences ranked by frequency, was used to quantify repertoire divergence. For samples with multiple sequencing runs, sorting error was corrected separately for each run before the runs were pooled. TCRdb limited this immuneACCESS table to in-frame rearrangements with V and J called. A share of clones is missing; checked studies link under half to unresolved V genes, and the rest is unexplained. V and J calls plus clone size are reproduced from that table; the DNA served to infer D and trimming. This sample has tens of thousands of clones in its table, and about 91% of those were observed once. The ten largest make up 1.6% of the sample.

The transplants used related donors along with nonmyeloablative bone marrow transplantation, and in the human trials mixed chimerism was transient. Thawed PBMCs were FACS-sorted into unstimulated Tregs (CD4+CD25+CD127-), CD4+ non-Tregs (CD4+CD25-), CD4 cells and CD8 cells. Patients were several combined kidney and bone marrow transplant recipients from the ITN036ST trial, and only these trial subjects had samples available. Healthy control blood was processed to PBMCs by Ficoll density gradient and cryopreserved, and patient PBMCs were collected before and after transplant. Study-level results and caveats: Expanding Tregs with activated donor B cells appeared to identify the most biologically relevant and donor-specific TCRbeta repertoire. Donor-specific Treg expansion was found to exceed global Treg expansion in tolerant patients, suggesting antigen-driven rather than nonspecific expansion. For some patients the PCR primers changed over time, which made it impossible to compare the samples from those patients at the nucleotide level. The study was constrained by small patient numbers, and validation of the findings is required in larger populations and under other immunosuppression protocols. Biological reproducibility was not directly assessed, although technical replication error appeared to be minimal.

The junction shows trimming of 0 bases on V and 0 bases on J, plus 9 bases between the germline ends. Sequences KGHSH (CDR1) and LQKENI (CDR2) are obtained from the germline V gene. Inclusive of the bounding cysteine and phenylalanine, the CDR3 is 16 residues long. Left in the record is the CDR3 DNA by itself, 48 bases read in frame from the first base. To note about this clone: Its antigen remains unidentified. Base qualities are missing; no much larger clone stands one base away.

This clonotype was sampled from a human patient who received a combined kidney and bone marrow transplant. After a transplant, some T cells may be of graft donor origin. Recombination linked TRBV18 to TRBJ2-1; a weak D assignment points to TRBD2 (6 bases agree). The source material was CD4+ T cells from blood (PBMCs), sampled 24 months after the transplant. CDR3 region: CASSPPVGSSYNEQFF. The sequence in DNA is TGTGCCAGCTCACCACCGGTCGGGAGCTCCTACAATGAGCAGTTCTTC.